The clone carrying this T cell receptor beta chain was counted a single time. Germline V lookup: CDR1 SGDLS, CDR2 YYNGEE. This CDR3 comprises 13 residues. V was pared by 4 bases and J by 2 bases, with 8 bases between. Sequencing of TCR beta covered CD8+ and CD4+ T cells obtained from blood. Bulk CD8+ and CD4+ cells came from magnetic negative isolation; CD8+ TEMRA by FACS. RNA in amounts of roughly 0.5 to 1 ug was reverse transcribed with random hexamers. TCRdb used MiXCR to reprocess the immunoSEQ multiplex PCR reads, holding one entry per CDR3 protein. The table shows 150,000 to 200,000 distinct CDR3 sequences, with over 90% occurring only once. This record belongs to a study of CD8 T cells in Susac syndrome.

This TCR derives from a human donor with multiple sclerosis. Sequences were obtained from CD4+ T cells from PBMCs. This sequence joins TRBV9 and TRBJ2-3; no definite D call. CDR3 residues: CASSLQLTDTQYF. DNA of the CDR3: TGTGCCAGCAGCTTACAGCTCACAGATACGCAGTATTTT.